These T cell receptor beta chains were read from a single sample in a study of response to subunit inactivated influenza vaccine. TCRdb fed the RT-PCR reads into MiXCR, producing one record per CDR3 protein. The sample has 150,000 to 200,000 distinct CDR3 sequences, approximately 11% seen once. This specimen was non-naive T cells sorted from PBMCs, taken about 6 weeks after vaccination. Receptors were obtained from a man aged 45 to 65 who received an inactivated influenza vaccine. The CDR3 runs from the conserved cysteine through the conserved F or W. A D gene is named only where the DNA matches it firmly. Clone size is stated in some rows and not others, as once, few, many or a class when expanded.

cdr3_nt cdr3_aa d_call v_call cdr3_length j_call clone_size
TGCGCCAGCAGCTTGGCTAGCGGGAGTGAAGAGACCCAGTACTTC CASSLASGSEETQYF TRBD2 TRBV5-1 15 TRBJ2-5 many
TGCGCCAGCAGCCAAGATAACCAGCGGGGGCCCAATGAGCAGTTCTTC CASSQDNQRGPNEQFF TRBD2 TRBV4-3 16 TRBJ2-1 NA
TGTGCCAGCAGCCCCATAAAGTGGGCTCCTAGCAATCAGCCCCAGCATTTT CASSPIKWAPSNQPQHF NA TRBV28 17 TRBJ1-5 few
TGTGCCAGCAGTTTCACAGCTGGGGGAGAGACCCAGTACTTC CASSFTAGGETQYF NA TRBV28 14 TRBJ2-5 few
TGTGCCAGCAGCTTACAGGGACCCAATGAGCAGTTCTTC CASSLQGPNEQFF NA TRBV11-2 13 TRBJ2-1 NA
TGCAGTGCTAGAAGCCTAGCGCTTTACAATGAGCAGTTCTTC CSARSLALYNEQFF NA TRBV20-1 14 TRBJ2-1 NA
TGCGCCAGCAGTGACCCGACTAGCGGGGGTTATGAGCAGTTCTTC CASSDPTSGGYEQFF TRBD2 TRBV10-1 15 TRBJ2-1 NA
TGCAGTGCACCTACAGGACCCTCTGGAAACACCATATATTTT CSAPTGPSGNTIYF NA TRBV20-1 14 TRBJ1-3 NA
TGCGCCAGCAGTGATCTAAGGGTACAAACCGGGGAGCTGTTTTTT CASSDLRVQTGELFF NA TRBV10-2 15 TRBJ2-2 NA
TGTGCCAGCTCACTACCGGGACAGGGGCCCTCCTACGAGCAGTACTTC CASSLPGQGPSYEQYF TRBD1 TRBV18 16 TRBJ2-7 many
TGTGCCAGCAGATTGAACAGGGGCTGGGGGGATACGCAGTATTTT CASRLNRGWGDTQYF TRBD1 TRBV28 15 TRBJ2-3 many
TGTGCCAGCAGTGATCCCTTTAGCACAGATACGCAGTATTTT CASSDPFSTDTQYF NA TRBV2 14 TRBJ2-3 many
TGTGCCAGCAGTAGTCCCATGGGTTATGAGCAGTTCTTC CASSSPMGYEQFF NA TRBV6-1 13 TRBJ2-1 NA
TGTGCCACCAGCAGTAACAGAGGAAGCTCCTACGAGCAGTACTTC CATSSNRGSSYEQYF NA TRBV15 15 TRBJ2-7 few
TGTGCCAGCGGCCCCACATTCTCCTACGAGCAGTACTTC CASGPTFSYEQYF NA TRBV27 13 TRBJ2-7 NA
TGTGCCAGCAGTTTAAAGGGGCGTCTTACTGAAGCTTTCTTT CASSLKGRLTEAFF NA TRBV28 14 TRBJ1-1 NA
TGTGCCAGCAGCCCATCGGGGGGGCGACTGTTTTTT CASSPSGGRLFF NA TRBV7-2 12 TRBJ1-4 many
TGTGCCAGCAGTACCTCCTTGACGAGTGGAAACACCATATATTTT CASSTSLTSGNTIYF NA TRBV12-3/TRBV12-4 15 TRBJ1-3 few
TGTGCCAGCAGCCGGATTACTGAAGCTTTCTTT CASSRITEAFF NA TRBV5-6 11 TRBJ1-1 NA
TGTGCCAGCAGTACCCACCCACGGCCAGTTAACACCGGGGAGCTGTTTTTT CASSTHPRPVNTGELFF NA TRBV27 17 TRBJ2-2 NA
TGCGCCAGCAGCTTTGCAGGGGGACACCAAGAGACCCAGTACTTC CASSFAGGHQETQYF TRBD1 TRBV5-1 15 TRBJ2-5 few
TGTGCCAGCAGCGTAGAACAGCGGGGGGCCTTTCAAGAGACCCAGTACTTC CASSVEQRGAFQETQYF TRBD2 TRBV9 17 TRBJ2-5 NA
TGCGCCAGCAGCTTGGAAAGGACCGAGCAGTACTTC CASSLERTEQYF NA TRBV5-1 12 TRBJ2-7 NA
TGTGCCAGCAGCGTAGGAGGTTCGGCTAGCGGGCAGTATTTT CASSVGGSASGQYF TRBD2 TRBV9 14 TRBJ2-3 few
TGTGCCAGCAGCTGGACAGGGGGAGACACCGGGGAGCTGTTTTTT CASSWTGGDTGELFF TRBD1 TRBV6-1 15 TRBJ2-2 NA
TGTGCCAGCAGCGCCGAAGTAGGGGGCTACACCTTC CASSAEVGGYTF NA TRBV7-2 12 TRBJ1-2 few
TGTGCCATCAGTGAGATAGCGTCAACCTACGAGCAGTACTTC CAISEIASTYEQYF NA TRBV10-3 14 TRBJ2-7 few
TGTGCTAGTGGTCTTGGGACAGGGAGAGAGACCCAGTACTTC CASGLGTGRETQYF TRBD1 TRBV12-5 14 TRBJ2-5 many
TGTGCCAGCAGTTTAGGTGGGCCGGCGGTATCAACCGGGGAGCTGTTTTTT CASSLGGPAVSTGELFF NA TRBV12-3/TRBV12-4 17 TRBJ2-2 few
TGTGCCAGCAGCCAAGAGAGGCCAAATTCACCCCTCCACTTT CASSQERPNSPLHF NA TRBV3-1 14 TRBJ1-6 few